This entry lists 22 T cell receptor beta chains sequenced from one sample in a study of blood T cell repertoires in COVID-19 (dated by TCRdb to the early 2020s). Library preparation used the immunoSEQ multiplex PCR assay. Entries here come from immuneACCESS through TCRdb and include only in-frame sequences with V and J called. Some clones fail to appear in such tables; in the studies checked, an unresolved V gene covers under half of the shortfall, and the cause of the remainder is unknown. The sample table shows about 190,000 clones, and approximately 79% are seen once. In total, the top ten clones hold about 13% of the sample. The sequenced material came from peripheral blood. Every receptor here comes from a man over 45 who had recovered from COVID-19.

This CDR3 reads CATSESGSRGQYF. CDR3 DNA: TGTGCCACCAGTGAGTCAGGATCCAGGGGGCAGTACTTC. The chain combines TRBV24-1 with TRBJ2-7; D possibly corresponds to TRBD1 (6 bases). CDR3 length: 13 residues. Germline CDR1 KGHDR, CDR2 SFDVKD. V lost 4 bases, J lost 9 bases, and 15 bases lay in between.

This chain links TRBV5-3 with TRBJ2-1; 7 nucleotides align to TRBD2. TRBV5-3 is an ORF for which the function is uncertain. Trimming took 0 bases from V and 8 from J; bases not matched to a gene: 17. CDR3 length equals 18 residues. CDR3 sequence: CARSLEVGTPDRGDEQFF. In DNA, the CDR3 is TGTGCCAGAAGCTTGGAGGTTGGGACTCCCGATCGGGGGGATGAGCAGTTCTTC.

The sample holds many counts of this clone. The rearrangement uses TRBV6-1 and TRBJ2-7; TRBD2 matches at 7 bases. The J segment lost 4 bases and the V segment lost 0 bases, leaving 15 bases of the junction unmatched. Looked up from germline, CDR1 is MNHNS and CDR2 is SASEGT. The CDR3 spans 18 residues. The CDR3: CASSEAPWVAGARYEQYF. The CDR3 DNA follows: TGTGCCAGCAGTGAAGCGCCATGGGTTGCGGGAGCAAGGTACGAGCAGTACTTC.

V is TRBV6-5 and J is TRBJ1-5; TRBD1 agrees at 8 bases. This CDR3 is 15 amino acids long. CDR1 is MNHEY, CDR2 SVGAGI, per germline. V shed 7 bases and J 6 bases; nucleotides not matched to a gene: 11. CDR3 sequence: CASTWGAGGGQPQHF. For the CDR3, the DNA is TGTGCCAGCACCTGGGGCGCAGGGGGCGGTCAGCCCCAGCATTTT.

This rearrangement joins TRBV19 to TRBJ1-1, with D unclear. The ends were cut back, 7 bases at V and 0 bases at J, with 9 bases in the middle. CDR3 length equals 13 residues. Germline lookup yields CDR1 LNHDA and CDR2 SQIVND (reference sequence). The CDR3 DNA follows: TGTGCCAGTAAAGGAGTCATGAACACTGAAGCTTTCTTT. It encodes CASKGVMNTEAFF.

This chain uses TRBV3-1 (or the pseudogene TRBV3-2) with TRBJ1-1; no reliable D call. The CDR3 totals 15 residues. The V end lost 4 bases, the J end lost 4 bases, and 16 bases lay between the germline ends. From germline, CDR1 is LGHDT and CDR2 YNNKEL (reference sequence). The CDR3 here is CASSPRYDFGTEAFF. The DNA for the CDR3 is TGTGCCAGCAGCCCTAGGTACGATTTCGGCACTGAAGCTTTCTTT.

The chain combines TRBV6-5 with TRBJ2-5, with 12 nucleotides matching TRBD1. The CDR3 has 16 residues. Germline V gives CDR1 MNHEY, CDR2 SVGAGI. Trimming cost V 3 bases and J 5 bases; bases outside gene matches: 7. The CDR3 sequence is CASSYRGTGGIETQYF. The CDR3 DNA reads TGTGCCAGCAGTTATAGAGGGACAGGGGGCATCGAGACCCAGTACTTC.

V and J are TRBV3-1 (or the pseudogene TRBV3-2) and TRBJ2-1; 9 nucleotides agree with TRBD2. Germline trimming cut 2 bases from V and 3 bases from J; bases unmatched to any gene: 2. The V gene's germline CDR1 is LGHDT and CDR2 YNNKEL (reference sequence). The CDR3 sequence is 15 residues long. CDR3 DNA: TGTGCCAGCAGCCAAAGGCGGGAGGGCTACAATGAGCAGTTCTTC. Amino acid sequence: CASSQRREGYNEQFF.

The chain recombines TRBV24-1 with TRBJ1-5; TRBD1 matches at 8 bases. Germline trimming cut 5 bases from V and 2 bases from J; bases unmatched to any gene: 4. Germline CDR1 is KGHDR and CDR2 is SFDVKD. This CDR3 region has 15 residues. The CDR3 loop is CATSGKTGGNQPQHF. CDR3 coding DNA: TGTGCCACCAGTGGGAAGACAGGGGGCAATCAGCCCCAGCATTTT.

The chain has TRBV19 and TRBJ2-2, with TRBD1 matching over 7 bases. J gave up 3 bases and V 6 bases, and 4 bases lay outside the gene matches. This CDR3 has 14 residues. Germline CDR1 is LNHDA and CDR2 is SQIVND (reference sequence). The CDR3 sequence: CASSPTGYTGELFF. CDR3 coding DNA: TGTGCCAGTAGCCCGACAGGGTACACCGGGGAGCTGTTTTTT. The variable domain in full, with the rest retrieved from reference TRBV19 and TRBJ2-2, is DGGITQSPKYLFRKEGQNVTLSCEQNLNHDAMYWYRQDPGQGLRLIYYSQIVNDFQKGDIAEGYSVSREKKESFPLTVTSAQKNPTAFYLCASSPTGYTGELFFGEGSRLTVL.

This clone showed up just once. The CDR3 DNA is TGTGCCACCAGTGATTCTGGGCGGGTCGGCCAAGAGACCCAGTACTTC. Translated, it gives CATSDSGRVGQETQYF. The rearrangement links TRBV24-1 to TRBJ2-5, with a possible D match to TRBD2 (5 bases). Per germline, CDR1 KGHDR and CDR2 SFDVKD. There are 16 residues in the CDR3. Trimming removed 2 bases at V and 1 base at J, with 13 bases between.

V is TRBV3-1 (or the pseudogene TRBV3-2) and J is TRBJ2-7, with 10 bases lining up with TRBD1. Germline-derived CDR1 and CDR2 are LGHDT and YNNKEL (reference sequence). After removal of 4 bases from V and 6 bases from J, the junction contained 9 bases not matched to a gene. The CDR3 consists of 15 residues. For the CDR3, the DNA is TGTGCCAGCAGCCTCGGGACAGGGGCTGGAGGCGAGCAGTACTTC. It is translated as CASSLGTGAGGEQYF.

The rearrangement uses TRBV9 and TRBJ2-7; TRBD1 agrees at 7 bases. CDR1 is SGDLS, CDR2 YYNGEE, per germline. The CDR3 extends over 14 amino acids. V trimming: 4 bases; J trimming: 7 bases; junction bases outside the gene matches: 11. The DNA for the CDR3 is TGTGCCAGCAGCCCACAGGGGACACCTCTAGAGCAGTACTTC. This encodes CASSPQGTPLEQYF.

The V gene is TRBV7-2, the J gene TRBJ1-5; tentative D call: TRBD1 (6 bases). V was trimmed by 6 bases and J by 4 bases, leaving 13 bases between them. The CDR3 loop spans 14 amino acids. The germline V gene has CDR1 SGHTA and CDR2 FQGNSA. As DNA, the CDR3 is TGTGCCAGCAGAATGACAGGCCAAAATCAGCCCCAGCATTTT. It yields the protein CASRMTGQNQPQHF.

The CDR3 sequence: CASTDRADYNEQFF. The CDR3 nucleotides read TGTGCCAGTACGGACAGGGCGGACTACAATGAGCAGTTCTTC. This chain connects TRBV19 to TRBJ2-1; 8 bases agree with TRBD1. The V gene end was trimmed by 7 bases and the J gene end by 3 bases; junction bases not matched to a gene: 5. The CDR3 is 14 amino acids. From germline, CDR1 is LNHDA and CDR2 SQIVND (reference sequence).

V is TRBV19 and J is TRBJ2-5; D gene unclear. This CDR3 contains 14 residues. Germline CDR1 LNHDA, CDR2 SQIVND (reference sequence). V lost 5 bases and J lost 5, with 15 bases in between. The CDR3, as DNA: TGTGCCAGTAGTCAGACTCAAACCGAGGAGACCCAGTACTTC. Residues: CASSQTQTEETQYF.

The chain combines TRBV5-4 with TRBJ2-3; 10 nucleotides agree with TRBD2. CDR3 length equals 17 residues. Germline V gene data show CDR1 as SGHNT and CDR2 as YYREEE (reference sequence). The trim removed 5 bases at V and 2 bases at J, leaving 11 bases unmatched. Here the CDR3 reads CASSSTRTSGDTDTQYF. The CDR3 bases are TGTGCCAGCAGTTCAACTCGGACTAGCGGAGACACAGATACGCAGTATTTT.

The chain is built from TRBV6-5 and TRBJ1-5; a weak D match, TRBD1 (5 bases). With 8 bases removed from V and 9 bases from J, the gap between germline ends came to 20 bases. This CDR3 region has 14 residues. Germline-derived CDR1 and CDR2 are MNHEY and SVGAGI. The CDR3 region is CASAESGVVRPQHF. The CDR3 DNA reads TGTGCCAGCGCCGAATCGGGGGTGGTTCGGCCCCAGCATTTT.

The chain carries TRBV5-6 and TRBJ2-6; D gene unclear. V gave up 4 bases and J gave up 0 bases, with 17 bases separating them. Germline CDR1 and CDR2: SGHDT and YYEEEE. The CDR3 runs to 18 residues. Here the CDR3 DNA reads TGTGCCAGCAGCCTTTCAGGCAGCACAGTCTCTGGGGCCAACGTCCTGACTTTC. It yields the protein CASSLSGSTVSGANVLTF.

This rearrangement joins TRBV18 to TRBJ2-1; D may be TRBD1 (6 bases). This CDR3 has 14 amino acids. V dropped 2 bases and J dropped 5 bases, with 10 bases sitting between them. Germline V gene lookup returns CDR1 KGHSH and CDR2 LQKENI. This chain's CDR3 is CASSPEGDHNEQFF. Here the CDR3 DNA reads TGTGCCAGCTCACCAGAGGGGGATCACAATGAGCAGTTCTTC.

V gene TRBV19 combines with J gene TRBJ2-6; D gene uncertain. This CDR3 has 14 amino acids. CDR1 is LNHDA, CDR2 SQIVND, per germline (reference sequence). V lost 1 base and J 4 bases, leaving 5 bases between the germline ends. CDR3 coding DNA: TGTGCCAGTAGTATAGCAGGCGGGGCCAACGTCCTGACTTTC. Protein sequence: CASSIAGGANVLTF.

CDR3 sequence (DNA): TGTGCCATGCCCGGGACTAGCGGGGGTTTCCCCGGGGAGCTGTTTTTT. This sequence encodes CAMPGTSGGFPGELFF. This chain connects TRBV5-4 to TRBJ2-2, with 14 positions matching TRBD2. The length of the CDR3 is 16 residues. V lost 9 bases and J lost 6; bases outside the gene matches: 10. Germline loops: CDR1 SGHNT, CDR2 YYREEE (reference sequence).